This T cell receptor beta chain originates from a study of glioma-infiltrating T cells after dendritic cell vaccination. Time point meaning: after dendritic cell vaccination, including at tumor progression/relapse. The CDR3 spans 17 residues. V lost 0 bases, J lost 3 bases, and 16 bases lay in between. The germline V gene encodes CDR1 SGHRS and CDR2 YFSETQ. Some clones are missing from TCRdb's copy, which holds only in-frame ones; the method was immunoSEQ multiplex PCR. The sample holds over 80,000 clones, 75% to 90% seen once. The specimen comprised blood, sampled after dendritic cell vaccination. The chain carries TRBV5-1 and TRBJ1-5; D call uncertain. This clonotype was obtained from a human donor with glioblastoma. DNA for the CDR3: TGCGCCAGCAGCTTGGAGCCCCCCAAGGCGGCCAATCAGCCCCAGCATTTT. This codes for CASSLEPPKAANQPQHF.